This T cell receptor beta chain stems from a study of T cell responses to AZD1222 COVID-19 vaccine. Sequenced by immunoSEQ multiplex PCR; TCRdb stores in-frame clones only, minus some. The sample consists of roughly 200,000 clones, approximately 93% of them appearing once. General observations from the study: Elevations in Spike-specific TCR breadth and depth followed administration of two AZD1222 doses. Sampling captured repertoires only after the peak T cell response. It should be noted that donors were predominantly white British and more often female, and clonal diversity was possibly underestimated.

This clone was seen a handful of times. Its antigen is not identified. CDR3 size: 16 residues. Germline lookup yields CDR1 MNHEY and CDR2 SVGEGT. V was clipped by 6 bases and J by 0 bases, with 15 bases between them. Sequences were derived from peripheral blood, sampled 28 days after the second AZD1222 dose. The clonotype comes from an adult who received the AZD1222 COVID-19 vaccine. The chain uses TRBV6-2 or TRBV6-3 and TRBJ2-1; tentatively, D is TRBD1 or TRBD2 (6 bases each). CDR3 region: CASSLPGDSSYNEQFF. The CDR3 region has the DNA TGTGCCAGCAGCCTCCCAGGGGACTCCTCCTACAATGAGCAGTTCTTC.